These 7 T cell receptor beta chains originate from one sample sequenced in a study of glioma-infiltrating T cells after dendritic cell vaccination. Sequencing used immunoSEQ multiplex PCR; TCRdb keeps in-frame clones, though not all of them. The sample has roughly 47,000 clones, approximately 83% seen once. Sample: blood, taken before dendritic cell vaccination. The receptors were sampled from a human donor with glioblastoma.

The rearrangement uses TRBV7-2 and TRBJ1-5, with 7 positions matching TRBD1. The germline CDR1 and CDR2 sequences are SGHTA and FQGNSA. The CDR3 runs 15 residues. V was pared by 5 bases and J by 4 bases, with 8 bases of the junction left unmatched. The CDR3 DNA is TGTGCCAGCAGCCCCCACTCACAGGGGAATCAGCCCCAGCATTTT. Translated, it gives CASSPHSQGNQPQHF.

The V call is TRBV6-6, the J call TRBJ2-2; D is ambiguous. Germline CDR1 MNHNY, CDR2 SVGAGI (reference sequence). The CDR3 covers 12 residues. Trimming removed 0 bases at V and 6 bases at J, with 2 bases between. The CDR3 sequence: CASSYSAGELFF. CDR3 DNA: TGTGCCAGCAGTTACTCCGCCGGGGAGCTGTTTTTT.

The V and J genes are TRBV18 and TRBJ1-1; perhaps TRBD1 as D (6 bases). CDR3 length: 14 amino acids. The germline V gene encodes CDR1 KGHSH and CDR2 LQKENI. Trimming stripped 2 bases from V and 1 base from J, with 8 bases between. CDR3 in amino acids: CASSPGTPNTEAFF. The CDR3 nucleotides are TGTGCCAGCTCACCAGGGACACCGAACACTGAAGCTTTCTTT.

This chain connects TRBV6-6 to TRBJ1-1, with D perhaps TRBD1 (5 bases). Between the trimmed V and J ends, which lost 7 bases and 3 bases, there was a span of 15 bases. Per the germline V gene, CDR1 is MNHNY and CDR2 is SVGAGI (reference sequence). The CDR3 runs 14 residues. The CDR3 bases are TGTGCCAGCACCGACCCAGGGTCGGACACTGAAGCTTTCTTT. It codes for CASTDPGSDTEAFF.

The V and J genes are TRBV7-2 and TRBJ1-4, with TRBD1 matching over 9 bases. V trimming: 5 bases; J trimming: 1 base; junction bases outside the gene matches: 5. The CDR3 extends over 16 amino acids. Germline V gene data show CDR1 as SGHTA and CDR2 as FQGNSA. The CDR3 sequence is CASSRRTGVTNEKLFF. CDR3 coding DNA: TGTGCCAGCAGCCGCAGGACAGGGGTAACTAATGAAAAACTGTTTTTT.

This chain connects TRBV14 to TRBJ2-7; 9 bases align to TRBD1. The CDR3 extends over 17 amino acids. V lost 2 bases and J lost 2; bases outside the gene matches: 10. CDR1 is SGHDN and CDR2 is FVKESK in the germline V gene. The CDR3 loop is CASSQRLGQGFPYEQYF. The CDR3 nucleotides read TGTGCCAGCAGCCAAAGATTGGGACAGGGATTCCCCTACGAGCAGTACTTC.

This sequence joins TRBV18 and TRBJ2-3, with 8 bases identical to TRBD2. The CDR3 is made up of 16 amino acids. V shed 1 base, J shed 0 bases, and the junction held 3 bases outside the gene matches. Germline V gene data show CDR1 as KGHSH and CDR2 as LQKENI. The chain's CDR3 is CASSPLIAGSTDTQYF. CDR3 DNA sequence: TGTGCCAGCTCACCACTGATAGCGGGGAGCACAGATACGCAGTATTTT.